This T cell receptor (beta chain) was sequenced in a study of T cell responses to AZD1222 COVID-19 vaccine. General observations from the study: It was only six AZD1222 recipients who were seropositive at baseline.

Germline CDR1 SGHAT, CDR2 FQNNGV. CDR3 length: 17 amino acids. V shed 5 bases and J shed 0 bases, with 17 bases lying between them. TCRdb keeps only in-frame clones here, not all; method: immunoSEQ multiplex PCR. The profile covers 100,000 to 150,000 clones, with about 90% appearing a single time and 10% taken by the ten largest. This clone appeared a few times. The target antigen is unknown. The source is an adult in good health. This chain links TRBV11-2 with TRBJ2-1; TRBD2 is a possible D gene (5 bases). The starting material was peripheral blood, obtained on day 0 of AZD1222 vaccination. This CDR3 reads CASSPSIRGGSYNEQFF. CDR3 DNA: TGTGCCAGCAGCCCCAGTATACGAGGAGGCTCCTACAATGAGCAGTTCTTC.